The clone carrying this T cell receptor beta chain was picked up many times. The target antigen is unknown. The unsorted libraries were prepared from 2 million PBMCs (stored at -80 C). The team produced cDNA through 5'RACE using 10-nucleotide random UMIs. MiXCR, run by TCRdb on the 5' RACE reads, gives a single entry per CDR3 protein. The top ten clones hold over 15% of a sample with tens of thousands of distinct CDR3 sequences, 17% of them seen once. The CDR3 extends over 12 amino acids. Trimming stripped 4 bases from V and 4 bases from J, with 9 bases between. Per germline, CDR1 SGHDT and CDR2 YYEEEE. This record belongs to a study of neurological immune-mediated disorders. Notes on the study in general: Private repertoires in all groups were suggested by the absence of shared CDR3 amino acid sequences among expanded clones across subjects.

This TCR derives from a woman in her forties in good health. The chain uses TRBV5-6 and TRBJ2-7; no firm D call. Sequencing was done on a sample of PBMCs. The CDR3: CASSGTAYEQYF. The CDR3 bases are TGTGCCAGCAGCGGTACAGCTTACGAGCAGTACTTC.